Below are 7 T cell receptor beta chains sequenced from a single sample in a study of regulatory T cells in long-lasting Graves disease. As for time point: newly diagnosed GD, antithyroid drugs for less than 3 months. Extracted RNA from PBMCs served as the source of the TCR library. Relying on iRepertoire HTBI primers and Arm-PCR of CDR3 regions, the team built TCR beta libraries. From the multiplex PCR reads, TCRdb called clonotypes with MiXCR, one entry per CDR3 protein. The profile shows hundreds of thousands of distinct CDR3 sequences, roughly 15% of them singletons. These data also featured in a second study, about T cells in Graves' hyperthyroidism and ophthalmopathy.

The sequenced sample was peripheral blood mononuclear cells (PBMCs), obtained at new diagnosis, from a patient treated with antithyroid drugs. The source is a woman aged 25 to 39 with Graves disease.

DNA for the CDR3: TGTGCCACCAGCAGAGTAGAGAACACTGAAGCTTTCTTT. It translates to CATSRVENTEAFF. The chain uses TRBV15 and TRBJ1-1; D is unclear. CDR3 length: 13 residues. Germline values: CDR1 LNHNV, CDR2 YYDKDF (reference sequence). V was clipped by 1 base and J by 1 base, with 4 bases between them.

With regard to this clonotype: A much larger clonotype is one base distant, so this may be a read error. The conserved closing phenylalanine or tryptophan is absent in this CDR3, likely reflecting a read error. The chain uses TRBV29-1 and TRBJ1-5; 8 bases agree with TRBD1. The CDR3 is 14 amino acids. The J segment lost 4 bases and the V segment lost 5 bases, leaving 7 bases of the junction unmatched. Germline CDR1 and CDR2: SQVTM and ANQGSEA. The CDR3 sequence is CSVIGTGPNQPQHS. CDR3 nucleotides: TGCAGCGTTATCGGGACAGGACCTAATCAGCCCCAGCATTCT.

On this clonotype itself: A much larger clone differs from this one at a single base, so this may be a read error. This rearrangement joins TRBV2 to TRBJ1-2, with a possible D match to TRBD1 (6 bases). The CDR3 contains 14 residues. V shed 6 bases and J shed 6 bases, with 17 bases lying between them. CDR1 SNHLY and CDR2 FYNNEI come from the germline V gene. The DNA for the CDR3 is TGTGCCAGCAGGGTCGACAGGACCCTCCATGGCTACACCTTC. Translated: CASRVDRTLHGYTF.

In this sample, this clonotype turned up many times. V gene TRBV20-1 combines with J gene TRBJ2-7; D is undetermined. The CDR3 covers 12 residues. V lost 3 bases and J 6 bases, leaving 12 bases between the germline ends. Germline CDR1 DFQATT, CDR2 SNEGSKA (reference sequence). The CDR3 here is CSARGIWGEQYF. CDR3 DNA sequence: TGCAGTGCTAGGGGGATCTGGGGCGAGCAGTACTTC.

This clonotype occurred many times. The chain carries TRBV6-9 and TRBJ2-6, with D hard to call. This CDR3 spans 16 amino acids. Per germline, CDR1 MNHGY and CDR2 SVAAGI. The V end was cut by 3 bases, the J end by 4 bases, with 13 bases between. The CDR3 nucleotides are TGTGCCAGCAGTTACGTCGGGCCAACGGGGGCCAACGTCCTGACTTTC. This encodes CASSYVGPTGANVLTF.

This clonotype was seen a handful of times. This may be a read error: a much more frequent sequence differs by one nucleotide. V and J are TRBV10-3 and TRBJ1-2; D perhaps matches TRBD1 (6 bases). V dropped 4 bases and J dropped 2 bases, with 11 bases sitting between them. In germline, CDR1 is ENHRY, CDR2 SYGVKD. This CDR3 is built from 14 residues. CDR3 residues: CAISVTDSNYGYTF. The CDR3 DNA is TGTGCCATCAGTGTTACGGACAGCAACTATGGCTACACCTTC.

This clonotype was counted only a few times. This chain links TRBV20-1 with TRBJ1-5; D unclear. V was clipped by 3 bases and J by 3 bases, with 15 bases between them. The CDR3 has 15 residues. In germline, CDR1 is DFQATT, CDR2 SNEGSKA (reference sequence). As DNA, the CDR3 is TGCAGTGCTAGTTCCATTGGAGGGAACAATCAGCCCCAGCATTTT. Translated: CSASSIGGNNQPQHF.